This T cell receptor (beta chain) was sequenced during a study of T cells in localized non-small cell lung cancer (dated by TCRdb to 2018 to 2020). Looking at the study overall: The study examined T cell repertoires in approximately 240 patients with early-stage NSCLC and compared tumors with uninvolved tumor-adjacent lungs. Of the NSCLC patients, about 130 were male and approximately 110 were female, and the mean age was about 69 years. All 250 or so NSCLC patients in the cohort were treatment-naive and had localized lung tumors that were resected. Overall results and qualifications from the work: A median of roughly 60 of the top 100 tumor clones were detected in paired uninvolved adjacent lung, and around 27 of these tumor clones were also found among the top 100 clones of the paired uninvolved adjacent lung. Because of the exploratory design, TCR variables were selected using unadjusted p-values without false-discovery rate correction. Longer overall survival was associated with higher T cell density in blood, whereas shorter survival was associated with higher clonality in adjacent lung. Uninvolved tumor-adjacent lung showed the highest T cell clonality, higher than tumor, which suggests more focused antigenic responses in the uninvolved tumor-adjacent lung. Because multi-region sequencing of the tumors was not done, intratumor heterogeneity could not be ruled out.

At diagnosis, tumor, uninvolved tumor-adjacent lung and peripheral blood were collected and then preserved as a mix of FFPE and fresh-frozen material. Blood samples were analyzed as peripheral blood mononuclear cells for TCR repertoire profiling. TCR beta CDR3 regions were sequenced from DNA using the immunoSEQ Assay. In the source study's methods: T cell density was computed as TCR beta template counts normalized to usable DNA estimated by amplifying housekeeping genes. Richness was estimated with the preseqR package, extrapolating to 400,000 templates for PBMC samples and 120,000 templates for tissue samples. Clonality was calculated as one minus Pielou's evenness. Tissue-enriched TCRs were identified through differential abundance testing performed on productive amino-acid clonotypes, with a minimum total count of 5 and an alpha of 0.1. The Jaccard Index and the Morisita Overlap Index were used to measure how much the repertoires overlapped between compartments. TCR beta CDR3s were clustered by GLIPH together with public tetramer-defined viral CDR3s, and at least three viral sequences plus V-gene enrichment were required for viral motifs. What TCRdb holds here is the immuneACCESS table cut down to in-frame rearrangements. Part of the clones is not present; checked against another copy, under half of the missing clones reflect an unresolved V gene, and the others are unexplained. V and J calls and clone size follow that table, whereas D and trimming were derived from the DNA. Across this sample there are 100,000 to 150,000 clones, with around 89% seen only once. Of the sample, around 1.5% falls within the top ten clones.

In the case of this clone: Its antigen target is currently unknown. Base-call qualities are not available, and no considerably larger clone is one nucleotide away.

The origin of this receptor is a female donor of 60 years or more with stage I lung adenocarcinoma. The material sequenced was peripheral blood, taken before any cancer treatment.

The CDR3 region has the sequence CASSVFPTDTQYF. The nucleotides read TGTGCCAGCAGCGTATTTCCTACAGATACGCAGTATTTT. This receptor chain uses TRBV9 and TRBJ2-3; the D gene lacks a confident call. CDR1 and CDR2 are drawn from the germline V gene: SGDLS, YYNGEE. V lost 1 base and J lost 3 bases; the stretch between them is 6 bases long. The CDR3 sequence holds 13 residues, the cysteine and phenylalanine included. Kept here is only the CDR3 DNA, which spans 39 bases and is read in frame from base 1.